These 23 T cell receptor beta chains were sequenced from one sample in a study of shared clonotypes between healthy human individuals (dated by TCRdb to the early 2020s). The method behind the library was the immunoSEQ multiplex PCR assay. TCRdb carries this immuneACCESS record with in-frame sequences only. Its versions omit some clonotypes, under half of them owing to an unresolved V gene in the studies checked, with the rest unexplained. This sample comprises under 2,500,000 clones, 90% to 96% of them detected only once. The ten largest clones represent approximately 0.13% of the sample. The sequenced sample consisted of naive CD4+ T cells sorted from blood. According to the study, the label for this sample's cell subset or site signals: CD45RA+ positively selected. The receptors shown here come from a man aged 18 to 35 in good health.

The V gene is TRBV30, the J gene TRBJ1-3, with D uncertain. Trimming stripped 2 bases from V and 0 bases from J, with 5 bases between. From germline, CDR1 is GTSNPN and CDR2 SVGIG (reference sequence). The CDR3 spans 13 residues. The CDR3 spells CAWSINSGNTIYF. In nucleotides, the CDR3 is TGTGCCTGGAGTATAAACTCTGGAAACACCATATATTTT.

The chain couples TRBV2 to TRBJ1-2; the D gene is possibly TRBD1 (6 bases). V lost 8 bases and J lost 4, with 11 bases in between. The CDR3 consists of 12 residues. Germline V gene lookup returns CDR1 SNHLY and CDR2 FYNNEI. The CDR3 nucleotides read TGTGCCAGCGGGGGGGGCCCCTATGGCTACACCTTC. Its protein product is CASGGGPYGYTF. Combining the CDR3 with reference TRBV2 and TRBJ1-2 gives the whole variable domain EPEVTQTPSHQVTQMGQEVILRCVPISNHLYFYWYRQILGQKVEFLVSFYNNEISEKSEIFDDQFSVERPDGSNFTLKIRSTKLEDSAMYFCASGGGPYGYTFGSGTRLTVV.

This chain links TRBV19 with TRBJ1-1, with TRBD1 matching over 7 bases. CDR1 is LNHDA, CDR2 SQIVND, per germline (reference sequence). With 4 bases clipped from V and 1 base from J, the junction kept 6 bases outside the gene matches. CDR3 length: 15 residues. The CDR3 DNA reads TGTGCCAGTAGTACCAAACCAGGGGGGAACACTGAAGCTTTCTTT. As protein: CASSTKPGGNTEAFF.

This chain links TRBV29-1 with TRBJ1-1; weak D call: TRBD1 (5 bases). CDR1 and CDR2 (germline): SQVTM, ANQGSEA. Trimming cost V 4 bases and J 0 bases, with 12 bases left between them. The length of the CDR3 is 14 residues. The CDR3: CSVAGGDLNTEAFF. The CDR3 DNA follows: TGCAGCGTTGCTGGAGGGGACCTGAACACTGAAGCTTTCTTT.

V and J are TRBV6-5 and TRBJ1-4; TRBD1 is a possible D gene (5 bases). The CDR3 is made up of 13 amino acids. V was cut by 10 bases and J by 2 bases, with 11 bases left in between. CDR1 is MNHEY, CDR2 SVGAGI, per germline. This chain's CDR3 is CATGRVTNEKLFF. The CDR3 DNA reads as TGTGCCACGGGCAGGGTCACTAATGAAAAACTGTTTTTT.

The genes are TRBV5-4 and TRBJ1-1, with TRBD1 identical over 9 bases. CDR1 is SGHNT and CDR2 is YYREEE in the germline V gene (reference sequence). The CDR3 sequence is 16 residues long. Trimming cost V 4 bases and J 2 bases; bases outside gene matches: 9. The CDR3: CASSEPRGQGNTEAFF. The DNA for the CDR3 is TGTGCCAGCAGCGAACCCAGGGGACAGGGAAACACTGAAGCTTTCTTT.

The genes are TRBV4-1 and TRBJ2-1; no clear D. The CDR3 loop spans 17 amino acids. Germline V lookup: CDR1 MGHRA, CDR2 YSYEKL. Trimming removed 3 bases at V and 0 bases at J, with 15 bases between. The CDR3 loop is CASSHRLTLGSYNEQFF. CDR3 coding DNA: TGCGCCAGCAGCCACCGCCTCACCCTGGGCTCCTACAATGAGCAGTTCTTC.

V is TRBV27 and J is TRBJ2-2, with TRBD2 identical over 10 bases. The CDR3 covers 15 residues. J gave up 6 bases and V 1 base, and 2 bases lay outside the gene matches. Germline-derived CDR1 and CDR2 are MNHEY and SMNVEV (reference sequence). CDR3 loop: CASSLLSGGAGELFF. CDR3 sequence (DNA): TGTGCCAGCAGTTTATTAAGCGGGGGGGCCGGGGAGCTGTTTTTT.

About this clone: Mismatch with germline at one junction end may stem from a read error. The V call is TRBV27, the J call TRBJ2-7; D is unresolved. Germline assignment: CDR1 MNHEY and CDR2 SMNVEV (reference sequence). The CDR3 extends over 13 amino acids. CDR3 sequence reads: CASSLGAAYEQYF. The CDR3 DNA reads TGTGCCAGCAGTTTAGGAGCAGCCTATGAGCAGTACTTC.

The rearrangement uses TRBV7-9 and TRBJ2-7; 11 bases are shared with TRBD2. V lost 8 bases to trimming and J lost 7 bases; unmatched junction nucleotides: 16. This CDR3 has 16 amino acids. The germline gives CDR1 SEHNR, CDR2 FQNEAQ (reference sequence). The CDR3 protein is CASAPSGTSGRGEQYF. Here the CDR3 DNA reads TGTGCCAGCGCCCCTTCCGGGACTAGCGGACGGGGAGAGCAGTACTTC.

The chain uses TRBV6-5 and TRBJ2-1; 8 nucleotides align to TRBD2. J lost 5 bases, V lost 2 bases, and 8 bases had no gene match. The CDR3 totals 16 residues. Germline V gene sequence: CDR1 MNHEY, CDR2 SVGAGI. This CDR3 reads CASSYGGLAGHNEQFF. The CDR3 DNA sequence: TGTGCCAGCAGTTACGGAGGCCTAGCGGGCCACAATGAGCAGTTCTTC.

The chain has TRBV7-3 and TRBJ1-6, with no clear D. The length of the CDR3 is 13 residues. V was shortened by 5 bases and J by 7 bases, with 9 bases between the two germline ends. Germline-derived CDR1 and CDR2 are SGHTA and FQGTGA. The CDR3 loop is CASSLQANSPLHF. CDR3 DNA sequence: TGTGCCAGCAGCCTCCAGGCCAATTCACCCCTCCACTTT.

The V and J genes are TRBV5-6 and TRBJ1-1; 7 positions agree with TRBD1. From germline, CDR1 is SGHDT and CDR2 YYEEEE. The junction had 3 bases not matched to a gene; V was cut back by 1 base and J by 3 bases. CDR3 length: 14 residues. CDR3 residues: CASSLSGQHTEAFF. The DNA of the CDR3 is TGTGCCAGCAGCTTGTCGGGACAGCACACTGAAGCTTTCTTT.

The chain links TRBV2 to TRBJ1-4; unclear D gene. Per germline, CDR1 SNHLY and CDR2 FYNNEI. The CDR3 is made up of 16 amino acids. Deletions cut 6 bases from V and 8 bases from J, with 22 bases between. CDR3 DNA sequence: TGTGCCAGCAGGGTGCCCTTCCCTCAGGCGGGGGAAAAACTGTTTTTT. It is translated as CASRVPFPQAGEKLFF.

The V and J genes are TRBV4-3 and TRBJ1-1, with 11 bases fitting TRBD1. The CDR3 has 16 residues. The V and J ends lost 4 bases and 4 bases, in that order; junction bases with no gene match: 8. Germline-derived CDR1 and CDR2 are LGHNA and YSLEER. CDR3 region: CASSPAPGQGVTEAFF. DNA of the CDR3: TGCGCCAGCAGCCCTGCCCCGGGACAGGGGGTCACTGAAGCTTTCTTT.

The rearrangement links TRBV5-4 to TRBJ2-2, with no clear D. The CDR3 length is 14 residues. The ends were cut back, 0 bases at V and 4 bases at J, with 7 bases in the middle. Germline V CDR1 and CDR2: SGHNT, YYREEE (reference sequence). CDR3 protein: CASSLVAGTGELFF. The CDR3 DNA is TGTGCCAGCAGCTTGGTCGCAGGCACCGGGGAGCTGTTTTTT.

In nucleotides, the CDR3 is TGCGCCAGCAGCCAAGAAGAAGGGAGCACCCTGAGCTCCTACGAGCAGTACTTC. It specifies CASSQEEGSTLSSYEQYF. The V gene is TRBV4-1, the J gene TRBJ2-7; D may be TRBD2 (5 bases). Germline V CDR1 and CDR2: MGHRA, YSYEKL. Trimming removed 0 bases at V and 0 bases at J, with 18 bases between. This CDR3 has 18 residues.

The chain combines TRBV5-4 with TRBJ2-1, with unresolved D. Germline V gene data show CDR1 as SGHNT and CDR2 as YYREEE (reference sequence). The CDR3 runs 14 residues. The V gene lost 4 bases and the J gene lost 6 bases, with 14 bases spanning the gap. As DNA, the CDR3 is TGTGCCAGCAGCCCGGTGAACGACCCCAATGAGCAGTTCTTC. Encoded protein: CASSPVNDPNEQFF.

This clone was seen once. The chain employs TRBV5-8 and TRBJ2-2; weak D call: TRBD1 (5 bases). There are 16 residues in the CDR3. CDR1 and CDR2 (germline): SGHTS, YDEGEE. Trimming took off 0 bases at V and 0 bases at J, with 9 bases between the two ends. CDR3 amino acids: CASSLAQGANTGELFF. In DNA form, the CDR3 reads TGTGCCAGCAGCTTGGCCCAGGGCGCGAACACCGGGGAGCTGTTTTTT.

The chain joins TRBV28 to TRBJ1-2; D call uncertain. CDR3 length: 15 residues. Looked up from germline, CDR1 is MDHEN and CDR2 is SYDVKM. V lost 4 bases to trimming and J lost 0 bases, with 12 bases between them. CDR3 sequence: CASSYPRPSNYGYTF. The CDR3 region has the DNA TGTGCCAGCAGTTACCCCCGGCCCTCTAACTATGGCTACACCTTC.

This clone appeared once. The chain uses TRBV10-3 and TRBJ2-7; 7 bases line up with TRBD1. Germline V gene sequence: CDR1 ENHRY, CDR2 SYGVKD. CDR3 length equals 15 residues. The V segment lost 3 bases and the J segment 2 bases; nucleotides outside the gene matches: 7. As DNA, the CDR3 is TGTGCCATCAGTGACCGGGACAGTATAGCCTACGAGCAGTACTTC. Translation: CAISDRDSIAYEQYF.

Comment on this clone: The same CDR3 can be traced to other DNA sequences in this sample. This chain connects TRBV30 to TRBJ2-7; 7 bases map to TRBD1. With V trimmed by 3 bases and J by 6 bases, 5 bases remained unmatched. This CDR3 is built from 12 residues. Looked up from germline, CDR1 is GTSNPN and CDR2 is SVGIG (reference sequence). The CDR3 region has the DNA TGTGCCTGGAGCCTGACAGGGTCCGAGCAGTACTTC. Its translation: CAWSLTGSEQYF.

This chain uses TRBV5-1 with TRBJ2-7, with D tentatively TRBD1 (6 bases). V gave up 0 bases and J gave up 6 bases, with 25 bases separating them. CDR3 size: 18 residues. The V gene's germline CDR1 is SGHRS and CDR2 YFSETQ. CDR3 coding DNA: TGCGCCAGCAGCTTGGGGGTTGCAGGACCGGGACACCGTGGCGAGCAGTACTTC. It codes for CASSLGVAGPGHRGEQYF.